This T cell receptor (beta chain) was recorded in a study of shared clonotypes between healthy human individuals. V shed 1 base and J shed 9 bases, with 4 bases lying between them. Looked up from germline, CDR1 is SGHAT and CDR2 is FQNNGV. This CDR3 has 11 amino acids. Running of the assay took place at deep level. The table came from immunoSEQ multiplex PCR; TCRdb's copy has only in-frame clones and leaves some out. The data hold roughly 640,000 clones, with about 97% observed a single time. The material sequenced was naive CD4+ T cells sorted from blood. Subset in this sample: CD45RA+ positively selected. The chain joins TRBV11-2 to TRBJ2-1; D remains ambiguous. This sequence was found in a young woman in good health. The CDR3 bases are TGTGCCAGCAGCTTAGGTGCTGAGCAGTTCTTC. It translates to CASSLGAEQFF.